Presented here are 15 T cell receptor beta chains from one specimen sequenced in a study of T cell changes during pregnancy in multiple sclerosis. The data were produced by immunoSEQ multiplex PCR, yet TCRdb's version contains in-frame clones alone and is incomplete. The table shows 100,000 or so clones, with more than 90% occurring only once. This specimen was peripheral blood, taken in the second trimester of pregnancy. The receptors shown here come from a female donor with multiple sclerosis, enrolled in a pregnancy study.

This clone was seen only once. The chain joins TRBV4-2 to TRBJ2-7; D may be TRBD1 (5 bases). The germline V gene has CDR1 LGHNA and CDR2 YNFKEQ. This CDR3 region has 14 residues. Trimming cost V 5 bases and J 2 bases, with 13 bases left between them. This chain's CDR3 is CASSSQGRPYEQYF. In nucleotides, the CDR3 is TGTGCCAGCAGCTCCCAGGGTCGGCCCTACGAGCAGTACTTC.

V is TRBV28 and J is TRBJ2-3; TRBD2 matches 11 bases. Losses at the gene ends were 4 bases for V and 0 bases for J; bases not matched to a gene: 0. Germline V gene data show CDR1 as MDHEN and CDR2 as SYDVKM. This CDR3 contains 15 residues. CDR3 DNA: TGTGCCAGCAGTTGGACTAGCGGGAGCACAGATACGCAGTATTTT. This sequence encodes CASSWTSGSTDTQYF. Looking up the rest from reference TRBV28 and TRBJ2-3 gives the full variable domain: DVKVTQSSRYLVKRTGEKVFLECVQDMDHENMFWYRQDPGLGLRLIYFSYDVKMKEKGDIPEGYSVSREKKERFSLILESASTNQTSMYLCASSWTSGSTDTQYFGPGTRLTVL.

The CDR3 bases are TGTGCCAGCTCGCGGGACAGAGCCTACGAGCAGTACTTC. Translating it yields CASSRDRAYEQYF. This sequence joins TRBV18 and TRBJ2-7; a possible D gene is TRBD1 (7 bases). Trimming removed 6 bases from V and 2 bases from J, with 11 bases in between. Germline CDR1 is KGHSH and CDR2 is LQKENI. The CDR3 spans 13 residues. Using reference TRBV18 and TRBJ2-7 for the parts outside the CDR3, the full variable domain is NAGVMQNPRHLVRRRGQEARLRCSPMKGHSHVYWYRQLPEEGLKFMVYLQKENIIDESGMPKERFSAEFPKEGPSILRIQQVVRGDSAAYFCASSRDRAYEQYFGPGTRLTVT.

The chain uses TRBV27 and TRBJ1-2; D perhaps matches TRBD1 (5 bases). Looked up from germline, CDR1 is MNHEY and CDR2 is SMNVEV (reference sequence). This CDR3 comprises 14 residues. V was clipped by 8 bases and J by 5 bases, with 18 bases between them. DNA for the CDR3: TGTGCCAGCCGGACGGGGGGGGTAGCTTATGGCTACACCTTC. Translated: CASRTGGVAYGYTF.

The CDR3: CAWSAPGGNYGYTF. For the CDR3, the DNA is TGTGCCTGGAGTGCCCCGGGGGGGAACTATGGCTACACCTTC. The gene calls are TRBV30 and TRBJ1-2; the D gene is possibly TRBD1 (5 bases). V was pared by 1 base and J by 2 bases, with 11 bases between. The V gene's germline CDR1 is GTSNPN and CDR2 SVGIG (reference sequence). This CDR3 region has 14 residues.

The chain recombines TRBV2 with TRBJ2-1; 8 bases map to TRBD2. CDR1 SNHLY and CDR2 FYNNEI come from the germline V gene. The CDR3 sequence is 15 residues long. Trimming took 6 bases from V and 6 from J; bases not matched to a gene: 10. The CDR3 region is CASRGTQTSGNEQFF. DNA for the CDR3: TGTGCCAGCAGGGGCACCCAAACTAGCGGCAATGAGCAGTTCTTC.

Here the CDR3 DNA reads TGCGCCAGCAGCAACAGGGTGTGGGACTATGGCTACACCTTC. Translation gives CASSNRVWDYGYTF. The chain couples TRBV4-1 to TRBJ1-2; D perhaps matches TRBD1 (6 bases). CDR3 size: 14 residues. The V gene lost 5 bases and the J gene lost 3 bases, with 13 bases spanning the gap. Germline V lookup: CDR1 MGHRA, CDR2 YSYEKL.

The rearrangement uses TRBV5-1 and TRBJ1-1, with D maybe TRBD1 (6 bases). Trimming shortened V by 3 bases and J by 0 bases, and 12 bases separated the two germline ends. The CDR3 consists of 15 residues. In germline, CDR1 is SGHRS, CDR2 YFSETQ. CDR3 in DNA: TGCGCCAGCAGCTGGACCTCAGGGGTGAACACTGAAGCTTTCTTT. Translating gives CASSWTSGVNTEAFF.

The chain links TRBV4-1 to TRBJ1-1; 8 bases are shared with TRBD1. V dropped 4 bases and J dropped 1; count of bases not matched to a gene: 2. The CDR3 is 14 amino acids. CDR1 is MGHRA, CDR2 YSYEKL, per germline. The CDR3 protein is CASSLGQGNTEAFF. The DNA for the CDR3 is TGCGCCAGCAGCCTAGGACAGGGGAACACTGAAGCTTTCTTT.

The chain carries TRBV7-9 and TRBJ2-7, with no clear D. With 2 bases removed from V and 3 bases from J, the gap between germline ends came to 5 bases. The CDR3 runs 12 residues. CDR1 and CDR2 from the germline V gene are SEHNR and FQNEAQ (reference sequence). The CDR3 DNA is TGTGCCAGCAGCTTACGAGGCTACGAGCAGTACTTC. As protein: CASSLRGYEQYF.

The chain couples TRBV7-6 to TRBJ2-3; 8 bases align to TRBD1. V dropped 5 bases and J dropped 0; count of bases not matched to a gene: 10. Germline assignment: CDR1 SGHVS and CDR2 FNYEAQ. This CDR3 has 17 residues. As DNA, the CDR3 is TGTGCCAGCAGCACCGGGACAGGCCCTCCTAGCACAGATACGCAGTATTTT. This codes for CASSTGTGPPSTDTQYF.

The genes are TRBV6-1 and TRBJ1-5, with no clear D. Looked up from germline, CDR1 is MNHNS and CDR2 is SASEGT. CDR3 length: 16 residues. V was pared by 3 bases and J by 6 bases, with 18 bases between. CDR3 sequence: CASSDPRAGLSQPQHF. In DNA form, the CDR3 reads TGTGCCAGCAGTGACCCTCGCGCAGGCCTCAGTCAGCCCCAGCATTTT.

The chain couples TRBV29-1 to TRBJ1-1; D remains unclear. V lost 6 bases and J 5 bases, leaving 13 bases between the germline ends. Germline V gene lookup returns CDR1 SQVTM and CDR2 ANQGSEA. CDR3 length equals 12 residues. CDR3 protein: CSVIEGLTEAFF. CDR3 DNA sequence: TGCAGCGTGATTGAGGGCTTGACTGAAGCTTTCTTT.

A word on this clone: At one of its ends the junction is not consistent with the germline gene, which may arise from a read error. This rearrangement joins TRBV5-6 to TRBJ1-4, with a tentative D call TRBD1 (6 bases). Germline lookup yields CDR1 SGHDT and CDR2 YYEEEE. The CDR3 runs 12 residues. For the CDR3, the DNA is TGTGCCAGCAGCCCCCCCCGGGGACATCTCTCTTTT. It is translated as CASSPPRGHLSF.

The chain combines TRBV5-6 with TRBJ2-7; a weak D match, TRBD1 (5 bases). This CDR3 spans 18 amino acids. CDR1 SGHDT and CDR2 YYEEEE come from the germline V gene. The germline V and J ends were trimmed by 2 bases and 4 bases, with 25 bases remaining between them. The CDR3 bases are TGTGCCAGCAGCTTTATAAATTTCTTGGGCGACAGCAGTTACGAGCAGTACTTC. Protein product: CASSFINFLGDSSYEQYF.